This TCR beta chain derives from a study of cytomegalovirus exposure and HLA in healthy donors. Primers: 60 Vbeta forward and 13 Jbeta reverse. Data came from immunoSEQ multiplex PCR; TCRdb stores just in-frame clones and leaves some out. The sample's table shows about 77,000 clones. V was clipped by 4 bases and J by 5 bases, with 15 bases between them. The CDR3 length is 14 residues. Germline V gene sequence: CDR1 SGDLS, CDR2 YYNGEE. The chain links TRBV9 to TRBJ2-5; D perhaps matches TRBD1 (5 bases). The receptor's source is a man aged 45-65 years in good health and CMV-seropositive. The source material was PBMCs. For the CDR3, the DNA is TGTGCCAGCAGCAATCAGGGAATTGAGGAGACCCAGTACTTC. Translation: CASSNQGIEETQYF.